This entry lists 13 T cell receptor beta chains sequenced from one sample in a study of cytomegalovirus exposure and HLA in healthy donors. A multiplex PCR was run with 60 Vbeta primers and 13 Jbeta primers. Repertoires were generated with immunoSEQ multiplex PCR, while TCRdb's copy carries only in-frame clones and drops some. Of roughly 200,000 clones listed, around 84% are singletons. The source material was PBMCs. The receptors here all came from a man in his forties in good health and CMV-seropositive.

The CDR3 region is CASSVGAGTGAGYNEQFF. The CDR3 coding sequence is TGTGCCAGCAGCGTAGGGGCAGGGACAGGGGCCGGCTACAATGAGCAGTTCTTC. The chain is built from TRBV9 and TRBJ2-1; 10 bases match TRBD1. Germline V CDR1 and CDR2: SGDLS, YYNGEE. This CDR3 is built from 18 residues. With V trimmed by 0 bases and J by 3 bases, 9 bases remained unmatched. Supplemented by reference TRBV9 and TRBJ2-1, the full variable domain reads DSGVTQTPKHLITATGQRVTLRCSPRSGDLSVYWYQQSLDQGLQFLIQYYNGEERAKGNILERFSAQQFPDLHSELNLSSLELGDSALYFCASSVGAGTGAGYNEQFFGPGTRLTVL.

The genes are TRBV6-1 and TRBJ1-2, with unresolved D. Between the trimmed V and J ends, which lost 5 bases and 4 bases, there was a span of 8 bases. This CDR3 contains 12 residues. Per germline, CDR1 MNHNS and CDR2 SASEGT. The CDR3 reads CASSLTSYGYTF. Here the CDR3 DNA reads TGTGCCAGCAGTTTGACAAGCTATGGCTACACCTTC.

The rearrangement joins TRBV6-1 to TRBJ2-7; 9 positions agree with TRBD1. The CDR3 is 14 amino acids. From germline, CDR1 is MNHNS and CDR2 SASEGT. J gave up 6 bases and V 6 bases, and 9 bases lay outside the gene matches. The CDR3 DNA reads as TGTGCCAGCAGAGGGACAGGGTCGGTCCTCGAGCAGTACTTC. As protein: CASRGTGSVLEQYF.

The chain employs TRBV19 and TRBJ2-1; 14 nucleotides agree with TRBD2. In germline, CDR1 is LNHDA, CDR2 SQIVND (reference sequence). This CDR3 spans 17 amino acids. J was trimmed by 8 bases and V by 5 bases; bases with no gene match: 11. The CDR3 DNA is TGTGCCAGTAGTCCCGGACTAGCGGGAGGCCTTCAGGATGAGCAGTTCTTC. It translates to CASSPGLAGGLQDEQFF.

CDR3 sequence: CASSFVGDTQYF. The CDR3 DNA sequence: TGTGCCAGCAGCTTCGTCGGAGATACGCAGTATTTT. The chain combines TRBV7-3 with TRBJ2-3; D is ambiguous. The CDR3 spans 12 residues. Trimming pared 3 bases from V and 5 bases from J, leaving 6 bases between. From germline, CDR1 is SGHTA and CDR2 FQGTGA.

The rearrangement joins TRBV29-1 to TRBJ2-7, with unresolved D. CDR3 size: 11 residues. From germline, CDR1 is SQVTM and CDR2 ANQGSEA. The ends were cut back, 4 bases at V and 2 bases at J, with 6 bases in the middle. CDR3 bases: TGCAGCGTTGCAGCGACCTACGAGCAGTACTTC. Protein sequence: CSVAATYEQYF.

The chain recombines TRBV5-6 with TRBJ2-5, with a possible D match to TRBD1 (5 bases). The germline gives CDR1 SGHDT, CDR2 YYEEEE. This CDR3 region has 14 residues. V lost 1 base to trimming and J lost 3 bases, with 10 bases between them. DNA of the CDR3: TGTGCCAGCAGCTTGCCCAGGGCGAAAGAGACCCAGTACTTC. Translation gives CASSLPRAKETQYF.

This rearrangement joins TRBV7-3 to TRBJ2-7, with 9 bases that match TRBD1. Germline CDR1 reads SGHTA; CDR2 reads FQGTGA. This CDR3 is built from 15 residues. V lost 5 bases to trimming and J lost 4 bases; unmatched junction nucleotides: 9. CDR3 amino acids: CASSATGTGIYEQYF. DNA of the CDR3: TGTGCCAGCAGCGCAACCGGGACAGGGATTTACGAGCAGTACTTC.

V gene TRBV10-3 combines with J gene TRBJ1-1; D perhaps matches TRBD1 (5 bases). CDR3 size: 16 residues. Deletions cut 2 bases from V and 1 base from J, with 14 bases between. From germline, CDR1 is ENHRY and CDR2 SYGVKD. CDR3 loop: CAISEAGRGRNTEAFF. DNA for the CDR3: TGTGCCATCAGTGAGGCAGGGAGGGGTCGGAACACTGAAGCTTTCTTT.

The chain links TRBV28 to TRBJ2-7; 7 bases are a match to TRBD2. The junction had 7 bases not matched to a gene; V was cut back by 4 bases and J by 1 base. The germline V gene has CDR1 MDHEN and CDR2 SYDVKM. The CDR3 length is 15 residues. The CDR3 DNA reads TGTGCCAGCAGTTCCCCAGCCGGGGGGTCCTACGAGCAGTACTTC. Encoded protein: CASSSPAGGSYEQYF.

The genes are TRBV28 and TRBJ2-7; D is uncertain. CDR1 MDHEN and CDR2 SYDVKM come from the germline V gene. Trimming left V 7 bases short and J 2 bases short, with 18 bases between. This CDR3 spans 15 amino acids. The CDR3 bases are TGTGCCAGCACCCAGTCCCTTAGCCCCCCCTACGAGCAGTACTTC. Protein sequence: CASTQSLSPPYEQYF.

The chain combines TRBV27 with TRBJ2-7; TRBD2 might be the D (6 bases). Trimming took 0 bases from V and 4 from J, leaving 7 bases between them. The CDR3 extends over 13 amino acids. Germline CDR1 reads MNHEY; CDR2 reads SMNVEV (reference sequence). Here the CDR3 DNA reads TGTGCCAGCAGTTTATCGGAGGGGTACGAGCAGTACTTC. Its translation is CASSLSEGYEQYF.

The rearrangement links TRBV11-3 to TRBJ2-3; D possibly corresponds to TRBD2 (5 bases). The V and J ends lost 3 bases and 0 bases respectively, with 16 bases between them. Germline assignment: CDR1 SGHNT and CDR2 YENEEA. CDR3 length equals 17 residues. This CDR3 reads CASSFGMGAYSTDTQYF. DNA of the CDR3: TGTGCCAGCAGCTTTGGGATGGGAGCCTATAGCACAGATACGCAGTATTTT.